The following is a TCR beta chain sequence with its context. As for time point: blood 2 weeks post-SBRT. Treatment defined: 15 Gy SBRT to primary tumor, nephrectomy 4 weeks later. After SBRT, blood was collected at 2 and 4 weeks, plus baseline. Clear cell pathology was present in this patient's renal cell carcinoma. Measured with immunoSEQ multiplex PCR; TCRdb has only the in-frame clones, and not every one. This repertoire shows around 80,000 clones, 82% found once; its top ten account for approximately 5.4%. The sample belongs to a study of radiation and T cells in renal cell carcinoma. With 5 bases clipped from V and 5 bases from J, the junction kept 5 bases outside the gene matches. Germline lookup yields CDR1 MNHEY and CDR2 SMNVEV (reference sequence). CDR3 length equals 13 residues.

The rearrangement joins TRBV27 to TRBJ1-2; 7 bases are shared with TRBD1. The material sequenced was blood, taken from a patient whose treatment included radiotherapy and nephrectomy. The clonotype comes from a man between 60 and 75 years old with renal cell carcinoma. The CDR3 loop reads CASSQYRGYGYTF. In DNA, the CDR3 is TGTGCCAGCAGTCAATACAGGGGATATGGCTACACCTTC.